This T cell receptor (beta chain) was captured by sequencing in a study of radiotherapy plus CTLA-4 blockade in lung cancer. Study at large: There were objective responses in around 18% of patients, and 31% had disease control. Regarding the study as a whole: Per reports, early blood T cell clone dynamics, plus interferon-beta, forecast response most strongly.

TCRdb's copy holds only in-frame clones and misses some; the assay was immunoSEQ multiplex PCR. The table includes 85,000 to 100,000 clones, more than 70% detected once. Notes on this clone: Antigen unknown.

Lung cancer patients with chemo-refractory metastatic non-small-cell disease were given focal radiation plus CTLA-4 blockade with ipilimumab. Germline CDR1 reads LNHDA; CDR2 reads SQIVND (reference sequence). Trimming removed 2 bases from V and 8 bases from J, with 18 bases in between. The CDR3 consists of 15 residues. This receptor was taken from a human donor with non-small cell lung cancer that progressed on radiotherapy plus ipilimumab. The rearrangement joins TRBV19 to TRBJ1-2, with D tentatively TRBD1 (6 bases). The source was peripheral blood, collected from a patient treated with radiotherapy plus ipilimumab. CDR3 protein: CASSIQTGGGGGYTF. For the CDR3, the DNA is TGTGCCAGTAGTATACAGACAGGTGGTGGCGGGGGCTACACCTTC.